This TCR beta chain was recovered during a study of T cells in Graves' hyperthyroidism and ophthalmopathy. Points from the study as a whole: Ophthalmopathy, which appeared later, was predicted by the model a median approximately 6 months before onset.

Exclusions: uncontrolled infection, other autoimmune disease, pregnancy, lactation. The germline V gene has CDR1 LGHNA and CDR2 YNFKEQ. Trimming cost V 0 bases and J 6 bases, with 18 bases left between them. The CDR3 has 16 residues. The TCR beta CDR3 regions underwent amplification using RNA transcripts as the source. TCR CDR3 regions were first amplified by RT-PCR with HTBI primers. TCRdb analysed the multiplex PCR reads with MiXCR anew, one entry per CDR3 protein. The repertoire holds around 580,000 distinct CDR3 sequences, with about 43% as singletons. A remark on this clonotype: Its antigen is unidentified.

This receptor was identified in a woman in her late teens or twenties with Graves' hyperthyroidism. V usage is TRBV4-2 and J usage is TRBJ2-7, with TRBD1 as a possible D gene (6 bases). Material for sequencing was peripheral blood or thyroid tissue (not recorded which). The CDR3 reads CASSQDLGGISGEQYF. The CDR3 bases are TGTGCCAGCAGCCAAGATCTAGGGGGAATCTCTGGCGAGCAGTACTTC.